The sequence of this T cell receptor (beta chain) was determined in a study of response to subunit inactivated influenza vaccine. The study's findings and limits: The authors suggested that every seasonal influenza vaccination recruits few new T cells.

Each CDR3 protein gets one entry after TCRdb re-called the RT-PCR reads with MiXCR. There are over 800,000 distinct CDR3 sequences in the sample; 21% occur only once, and roughly 10% lies in the top ten. Only a few counts were recorded for this clonotype. Its antigen remains unidentified. The TCR sequence derives from a man aged 50 to 60 who received an inactivated influenza vaccine. This sample comprised PBMCs from blood, obtained 5 to 6 days after vaccination.

The CDR3 region is CASSRTSGVETQYF. CDR3 nucleotides: TGTGCCAGCAGCAGGACGAGCGGAGTGGAGACCCAGTACTTC. The gene calls are TRBV7-2 and TRBJ2-5, with D maybe TRBD2 (5 bases). Germline loops: CDR1 SGHTA, CDR2 FQGNSA. This CDR3 contains 14 residues. V dropped 5 bases and J dropped 5 bases, with 15 bases sitting between them.